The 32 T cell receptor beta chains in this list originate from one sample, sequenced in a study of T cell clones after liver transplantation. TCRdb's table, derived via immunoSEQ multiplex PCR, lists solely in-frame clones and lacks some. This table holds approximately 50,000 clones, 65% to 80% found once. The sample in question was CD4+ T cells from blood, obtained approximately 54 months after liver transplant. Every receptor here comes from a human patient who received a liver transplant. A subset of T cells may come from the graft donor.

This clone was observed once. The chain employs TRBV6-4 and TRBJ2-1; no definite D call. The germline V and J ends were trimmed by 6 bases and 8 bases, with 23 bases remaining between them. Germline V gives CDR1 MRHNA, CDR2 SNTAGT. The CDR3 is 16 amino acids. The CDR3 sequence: CASSALRVGSGDEQFF. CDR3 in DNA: TGTGCCAGCAGCGCATTAAGGGTTGGTTCCGGCGATGAGCAGTTCTTC.

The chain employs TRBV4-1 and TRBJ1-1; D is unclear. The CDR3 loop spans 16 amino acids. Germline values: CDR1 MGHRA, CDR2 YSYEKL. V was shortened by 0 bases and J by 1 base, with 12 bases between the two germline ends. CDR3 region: CASSQDEWGGNTEAFF. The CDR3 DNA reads TGCGCCAGCAGCCAAGATGAGTGGGGAGGGAACACTGAAGCTTTCTTT.

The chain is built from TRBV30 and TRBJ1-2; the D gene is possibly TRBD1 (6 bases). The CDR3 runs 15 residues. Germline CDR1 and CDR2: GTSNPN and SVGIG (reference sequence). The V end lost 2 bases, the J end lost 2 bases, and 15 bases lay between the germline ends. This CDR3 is CAWSRGRGGNYGYTF. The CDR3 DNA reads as TGTGCCTGGAGTCGTGGGAGAGGGGGAAACTATGGCTACACCTTC. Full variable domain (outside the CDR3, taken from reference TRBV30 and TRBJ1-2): SQTIHQWPATLVQPVGSPLSLECTVEGTSNPNLYWYRQAAGRGLQLLFYSVGIGQISSEVPQNLSASRPQDRQFILSSKKLLLSDSGFYLCAWSRGRGGNYGYTFGSGTRLTVV.

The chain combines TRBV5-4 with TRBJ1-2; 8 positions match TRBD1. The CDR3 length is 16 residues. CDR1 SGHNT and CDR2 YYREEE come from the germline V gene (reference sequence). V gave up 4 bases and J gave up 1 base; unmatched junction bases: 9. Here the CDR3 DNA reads TGTGCCAGCAGCCGTGCAACGGACAGGGTTAACTATGGCTACACCTTC. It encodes CASSRATDRVNYGYTF.

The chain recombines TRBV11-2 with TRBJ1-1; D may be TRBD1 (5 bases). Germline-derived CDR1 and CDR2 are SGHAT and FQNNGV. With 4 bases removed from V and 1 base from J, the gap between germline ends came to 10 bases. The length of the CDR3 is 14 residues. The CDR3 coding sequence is TGTGCCAGCAGCTGGGGGGGTCCGAACACTGAAGCTTTCTTT. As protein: CASSWGGPNTEAFF.

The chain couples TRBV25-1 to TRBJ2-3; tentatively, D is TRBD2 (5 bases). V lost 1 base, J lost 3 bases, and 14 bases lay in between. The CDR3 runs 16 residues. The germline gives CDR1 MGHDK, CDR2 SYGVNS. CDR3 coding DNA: TGTGCCAGCAGTGAATTGCTAGCATCCCATACAGATACGCAGTATTTT. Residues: CASSELLASHTDTQYF.

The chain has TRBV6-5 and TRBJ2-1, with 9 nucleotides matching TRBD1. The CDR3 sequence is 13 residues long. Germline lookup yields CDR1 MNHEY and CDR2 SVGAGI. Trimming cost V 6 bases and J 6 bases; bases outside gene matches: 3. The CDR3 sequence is CASRGQGPNEQFF. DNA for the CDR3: TGTGCCAGCAGGGGACAGGGACCCAATGAGCAGTTCTTC.

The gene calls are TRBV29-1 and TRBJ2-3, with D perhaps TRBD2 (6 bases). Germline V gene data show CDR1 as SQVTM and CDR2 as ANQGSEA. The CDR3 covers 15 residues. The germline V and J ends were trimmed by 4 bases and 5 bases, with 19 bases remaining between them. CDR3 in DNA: TGCAGCGTTGTAGCGGCGGTGGCAGCAGTAGATACGCAGTATTTT. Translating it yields CSVVAAVAAVDTQYF.

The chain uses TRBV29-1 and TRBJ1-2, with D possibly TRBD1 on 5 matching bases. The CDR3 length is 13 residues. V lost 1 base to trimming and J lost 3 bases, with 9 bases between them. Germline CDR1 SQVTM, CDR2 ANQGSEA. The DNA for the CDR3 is TGCAGCGTTGAAGGACAGAACCACTATGGCTACACCTTC. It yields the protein CSVEGQNHYGYTF.

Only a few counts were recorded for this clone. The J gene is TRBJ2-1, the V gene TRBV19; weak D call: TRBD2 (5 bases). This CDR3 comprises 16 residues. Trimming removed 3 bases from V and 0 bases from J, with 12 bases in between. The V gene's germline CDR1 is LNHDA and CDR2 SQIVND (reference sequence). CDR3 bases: TGTGCCAGTAGTATGTTCGGGGTTAGCTCCTACAATGAGCAGTTCTTC. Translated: CASSMFGVSSYNEQFF.

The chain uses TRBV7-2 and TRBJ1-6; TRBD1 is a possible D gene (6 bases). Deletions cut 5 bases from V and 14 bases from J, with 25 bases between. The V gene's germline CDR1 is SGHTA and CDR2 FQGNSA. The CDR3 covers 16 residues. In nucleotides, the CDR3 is TGTGCCAGCAGCATAGGGACATCGATCTCCCAGGGAGCCCTCCACTTT. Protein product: CASSIGTSISQGALHF.

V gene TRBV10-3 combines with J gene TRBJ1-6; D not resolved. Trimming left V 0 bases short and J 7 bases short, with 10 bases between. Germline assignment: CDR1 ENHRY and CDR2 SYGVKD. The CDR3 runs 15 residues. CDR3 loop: CAISESYGENSPLHF. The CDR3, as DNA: TGTGCCATCAGTGAGTCCTACGGAGAAAATTCACCCCTCCACTTT.

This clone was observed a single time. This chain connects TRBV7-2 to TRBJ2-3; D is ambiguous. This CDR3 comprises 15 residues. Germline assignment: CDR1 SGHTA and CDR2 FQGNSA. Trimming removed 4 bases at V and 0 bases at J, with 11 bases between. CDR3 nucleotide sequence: TGTGCCAGCAGCTCGTCCCGCGTAAGCACAGATACGCAGTATTTT. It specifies CASSSSRVSTDTQYF.

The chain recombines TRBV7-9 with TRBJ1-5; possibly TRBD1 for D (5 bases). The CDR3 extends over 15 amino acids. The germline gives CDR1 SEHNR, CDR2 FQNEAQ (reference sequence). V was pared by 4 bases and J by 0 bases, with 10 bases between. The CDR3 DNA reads TGTGCCAGCAGCTCGGGACGGATTAGCAATCAGCCCCAGCATTTT. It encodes CASSSGRISNQPQHF.

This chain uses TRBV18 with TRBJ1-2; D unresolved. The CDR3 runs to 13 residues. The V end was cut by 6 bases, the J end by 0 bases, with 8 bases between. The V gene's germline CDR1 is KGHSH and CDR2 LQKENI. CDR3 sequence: CASSRGTNYGYTF. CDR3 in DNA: TGTGCCAGCTCCCGGGGAACTAACTATGGCTACACCTTC. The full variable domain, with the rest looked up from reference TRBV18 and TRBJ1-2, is NAGVMQNPRHLVRRRGQEARLRCSPMKGHSHVYWYRQLPEEGLKFMVYLQKENIIDESGMPKERFSAEFPKEGPSILRIQQVVRGDSAAYFCASSRGTNYGYTFGSGTRLTVV.

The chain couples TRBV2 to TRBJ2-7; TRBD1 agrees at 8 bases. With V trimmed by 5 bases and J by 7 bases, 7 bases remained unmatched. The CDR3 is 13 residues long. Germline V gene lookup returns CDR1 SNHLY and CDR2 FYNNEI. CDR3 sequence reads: CASSSDRAWEQYF. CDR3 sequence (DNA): TGTGCCAGCAGTTCGGACAGGGCGTGGGAGCAGTACTTC. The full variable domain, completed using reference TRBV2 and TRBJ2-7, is EPEVTQTPSHQVTQMGQEVILRCVPISNHLYFYWYRQILGQKVEFLVSFYNNEISEKSEIFDDQFSVERPDGSNFTLKIRSTKLEDSAMYFCASSSDRAWEQYFGPGTRLTVT.

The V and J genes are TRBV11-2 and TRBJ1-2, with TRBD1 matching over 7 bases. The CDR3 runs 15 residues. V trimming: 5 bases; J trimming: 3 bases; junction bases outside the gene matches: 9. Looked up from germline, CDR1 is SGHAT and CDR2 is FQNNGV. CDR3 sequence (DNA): TGTGCCAGCAGCCACCTACGGCAGGGGGACTATGGCTACACCTTC. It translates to CASSHLRQGDYGYTF.

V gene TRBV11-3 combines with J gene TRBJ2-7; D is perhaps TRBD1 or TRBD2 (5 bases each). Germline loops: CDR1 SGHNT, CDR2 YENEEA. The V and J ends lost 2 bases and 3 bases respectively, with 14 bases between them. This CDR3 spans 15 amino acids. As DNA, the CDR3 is TGTGCCAGCAGCTTAAATCCAGGGACGAACTACGAGCAGTACTTC. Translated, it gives CASSLNPGTNYEQYF.

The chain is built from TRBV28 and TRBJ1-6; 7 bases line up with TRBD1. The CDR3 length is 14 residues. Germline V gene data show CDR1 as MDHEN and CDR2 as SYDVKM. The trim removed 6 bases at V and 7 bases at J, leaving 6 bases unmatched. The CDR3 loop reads CASRTGQDNSPLHF. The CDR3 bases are TGTGCCAGCAGAACCGGACAGGACAATTCACCCCTCCACTTT.

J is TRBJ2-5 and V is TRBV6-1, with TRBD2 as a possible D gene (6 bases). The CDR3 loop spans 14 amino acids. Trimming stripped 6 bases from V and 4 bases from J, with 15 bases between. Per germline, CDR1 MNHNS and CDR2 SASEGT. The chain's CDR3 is CASSDFGSGETQYF. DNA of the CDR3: TGTGCCAGCAGCGATTTCGGGAGTGGAGAGACCCAGTACTTC.

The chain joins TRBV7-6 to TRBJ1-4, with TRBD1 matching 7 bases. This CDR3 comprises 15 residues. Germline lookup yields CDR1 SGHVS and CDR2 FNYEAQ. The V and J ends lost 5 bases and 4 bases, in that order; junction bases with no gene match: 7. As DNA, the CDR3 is TGTGCCAGCAGCATACGACAGGGCCTTAATGAAAAACTGTTTTTT. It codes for CASSIRQGLNEKLFF.

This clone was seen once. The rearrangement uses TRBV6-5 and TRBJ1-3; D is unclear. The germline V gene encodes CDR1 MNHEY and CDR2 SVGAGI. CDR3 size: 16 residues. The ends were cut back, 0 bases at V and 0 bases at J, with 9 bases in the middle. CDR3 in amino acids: CASSYSSVASGNTIYF. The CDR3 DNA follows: TGTGCCAGCAGTTACTCTTCAGTGGCCTCTGGAAACACCATATATTTT.

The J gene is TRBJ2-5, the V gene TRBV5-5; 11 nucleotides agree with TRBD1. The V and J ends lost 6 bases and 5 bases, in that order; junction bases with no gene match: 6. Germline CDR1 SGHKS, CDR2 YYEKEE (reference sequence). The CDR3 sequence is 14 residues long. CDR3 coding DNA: TGTGCCAGCACCTGGACAGGGGGCGGTGAGACCCAGTACTTC. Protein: CASTWTGGGETQYF.

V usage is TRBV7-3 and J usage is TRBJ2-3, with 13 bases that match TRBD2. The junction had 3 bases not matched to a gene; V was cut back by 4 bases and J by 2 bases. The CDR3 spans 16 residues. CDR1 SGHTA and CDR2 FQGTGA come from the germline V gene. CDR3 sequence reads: CASSSGLAGDTDTQYF. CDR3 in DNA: TGTGCCAGCAGCTCTGGACTAGCGGGGGACACAGATACGCAGTATTTT.

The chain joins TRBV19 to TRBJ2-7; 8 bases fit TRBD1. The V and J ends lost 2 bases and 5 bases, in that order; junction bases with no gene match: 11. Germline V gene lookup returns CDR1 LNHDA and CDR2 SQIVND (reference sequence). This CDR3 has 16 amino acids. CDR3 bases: TGTGCCAGTAGTATACAGGCGGGGACAGGTGCCGACGAGCAGTACTTC. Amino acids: CASSIQAGTGADEQYF.

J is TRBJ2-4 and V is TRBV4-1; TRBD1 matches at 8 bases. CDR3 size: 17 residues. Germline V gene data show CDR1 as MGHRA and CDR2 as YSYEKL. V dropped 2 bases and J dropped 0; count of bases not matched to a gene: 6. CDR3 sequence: CASSQPRTGRAKNIQYF. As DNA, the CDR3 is TGCGCCAGCAGCCAACCTCGGACAGGGAGAGCCAAAAACATTCAGTACTTC.

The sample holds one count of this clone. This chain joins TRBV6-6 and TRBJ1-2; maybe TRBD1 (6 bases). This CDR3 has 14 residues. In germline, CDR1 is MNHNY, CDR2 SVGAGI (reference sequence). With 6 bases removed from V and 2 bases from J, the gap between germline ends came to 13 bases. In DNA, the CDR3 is TGTGCCAGCAGGCTTGGACAGCCCAACTATGGCTACACCTTC. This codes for CASRLGQPNYGYTF.

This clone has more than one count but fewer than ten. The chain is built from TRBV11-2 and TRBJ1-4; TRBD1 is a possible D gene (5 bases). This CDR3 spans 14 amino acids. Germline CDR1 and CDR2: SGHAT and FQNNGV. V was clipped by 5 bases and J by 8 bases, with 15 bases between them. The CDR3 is CASSPGVSGEKLFF. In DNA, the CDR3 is TGTGCCAGCAGCCCGGGGGTGTCCGGGGAAAAACTGTTTTTT.

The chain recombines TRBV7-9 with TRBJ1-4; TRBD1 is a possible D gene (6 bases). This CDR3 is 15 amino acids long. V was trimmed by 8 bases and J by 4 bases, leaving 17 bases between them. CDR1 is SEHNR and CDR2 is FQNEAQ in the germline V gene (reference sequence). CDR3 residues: CASGQLPSGNEKLFF. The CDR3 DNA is TGTGCCAGCGGACAGCTCCCGTCGGGTAATGAAAAACTGTTTTTT.

The CDR3 loop reads CASSPEDQPQHF. CDR3 DNA: TGTGCCAGCAGCCCGGAGGATCAGCCCCAGCATTTT. The gene calls are TRBV7-2 and TRBJ1-5, with D uncertain. CDR3 length equals 12 residues. Germline-derived CDR1 and CDR2 are SGHTA and FQGNSA. Trimming removed 5 bases at V and 5 bases at J, with 7 bases between. The full variable domain, completed using reference TRBV7-2 and TRBJ1-5, is GAGVSQSPSNKVTEKGKDVELRCDPISGHTALYWYRQSLGQGLEFLIYFQGNSAPDKSGLPSDRFSAERTGGSVSTLTIQRTQQEDSAVYLCASSPEDQPQHFGDGTRLSIL.

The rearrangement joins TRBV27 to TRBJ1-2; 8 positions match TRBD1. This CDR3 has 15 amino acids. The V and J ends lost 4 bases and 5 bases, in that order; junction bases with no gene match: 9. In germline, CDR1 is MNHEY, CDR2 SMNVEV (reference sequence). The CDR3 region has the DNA TGTGCCAGCAGTTCGGGACAGGATGTCCCATATGGCTACACCTTC. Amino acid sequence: CASSSGQDVPYGYTF.

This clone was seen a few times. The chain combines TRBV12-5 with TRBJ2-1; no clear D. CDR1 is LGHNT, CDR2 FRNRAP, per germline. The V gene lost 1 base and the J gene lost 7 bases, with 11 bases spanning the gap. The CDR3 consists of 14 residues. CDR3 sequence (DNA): TGTGCTAGTGGTTTGGAACCGGTTCTTAATGAGCAGTTCTTC. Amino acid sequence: CASGLEPVLNEQFF.